These T cell receptor beta chains were read from a single sample in a study of T cells after yellow fever vaccination. TCRdb reprocessed the 5' RACE reads via MiXCR and lists one record per CDR3 protein. The data contain 300,000 to 450,000 distinct CDR3 sequences, 7% to 10% of them singletons. The sequencing used PBMCs, collected about 41 days after the first yellow fever vaccination. Receptors were obtained from a man between 18 and 35 years old who received the YFV17D yellow fever vaccine. The CDR3 runs from the conserved cysteine through the conserved F or W. A D gene is named only where the DNA matches it firmly. The size entry is marked missing in some rows and otherwise reads once, few, many or a size class.

V: TRBV12-3/TRBV12-4; size: .; J: TRBJ2-3; D: TRBD1; CDR3: CASSSGDRENTQYF; DNA: TGTGCCAGCAGTTCTGGGGACAGGGAAAATACGCAGTATTTT
V: TRBV10-3; size: few; J: TRBJ2-2; D: .; CDR3: CAIRERQRTGELFF; DNA: TGTGCCATCAGGGAACGACAGCGAACCGGGGAGCTGTTTTTT
V: TRBV20-1; size: few; J: TRBJ2-5; D: .; CDR3: CSARVSVRETQYF; DNA: TGCAGTGCTAGAGTGAGCGTCCGGGAGACCCAGTACTTC
V: TRBV7-2; size: .; J: TRBJ2-3; D: .; CDR3: CASSRESTDTQYF; DNA: TGTGCCAGCAGCAGGGAAAGCACAGATACGCAGTATTTT
V: TRBV24-1; size: few; J: TRBJ1-1; D: .; CDR3: CATSSGVKNTEAFF; DNA: TGTGCCACCAGTTCAGGAGTCAAGAACACTGAAGCTTTCTTT
V: TRBV7-2; size: .; J: TRBJ1-5; D: .; CDR3: CASSLSRGGQPQHF; DNA: TGTGCCAGCAGCTTAAGTAGGGGAGGGCAGCCCCAGCATTTT
V: TRBV6-2/TRBV6-3; size: few; J: TRBJ1-1; D: .; CDR3: CASSFSTEAFF; DNA: TGTGCCAGCAGTTTTAGCACTGAAGCTTTCTTT
V: TRBV14; size: .; J: TRBJ1-6; D: .; CDR3: CASSQDRGPGYNSPLHF; DNA: TGTGCCAGCAGCCAAGATCGGGGACCCGGTTATAATTCACCCCTCCACTTT
V: TRBV7-3; size: .; J: TRBJ2-2; D: .; CDR3: CASSPLGSTGELFF; DNA: TGTGCCAGCAGCCCATTGGGGTCCACCGGGGAGCTGTTTTTT
V: TRBV20-1; size: few; J: TRBJ2-7; D: .; CDR3: CSARDDHYEQYF; DNA: TGCAGTGCTAGAGATGACCACTACGAGCAGTACTTC
V: TRBV6-5; size: .; J: TRBJ2-2; D: .; CDR3: CASSLDGAPMNTGELFF; DNA: TGTGCCAGCAGTTTGGACGGCGCCCCGATGAACACCGGGGAGCTGTTTTTT
V: TRBV7-9; size: .; J: TRBJ1-4; D: .; CDR3: CASSLVVRTNEKLFF; DNA: TGTGCCAGCAGCTTAGTGGTCAGGACCAATGAAAAACTGTTTTTT
V: TRBV10-2; size: .; J: TRBJ2-2; D: .; CDR3: CASSRPQQGGTTGELFF; DNA: TGCGCCAGCAGCCGACCCCAACAGGGAGGTACCACCGGGGAGCTGTTTTTT
V: TRBV6-2/TRBV6-3; size: few; J: TRBJ2-7; D: .; CDR3: CASRKRDTYEQYF; DNA: TGTGCCAGCCGTAAACGGGACACCTACGAGCAGTACTTC
V: TRBV7-9; size: .; J: TRBJ2-1; D: TRBD2; CDR3: CASSLSSGGGEQFF; DNA: TGTGCCAGCAGCTTGAGTAGCGGGGGAGGCGAGCAGTTCTTC
V: TRBV7-9; size: .; J: TRBJ2-5; D: TRBD2; CDR3: CATTLLKLAGGRETQYF; DNA: TGTGCCACCACACTACTGAAACTAGCGGGTGGTCGGGAGACCCAGTACTTC
V: TRBV4-1; size: few; J: TRBJ1-6; D: .; CDR3: CASSQVFLLTGGNSPLHF; DNA: TGCGCCAGCAGCCAAGTATTCCTGTTGACAGGAGGTAATTCACCCCTCCACTTT
V: TRBV6-2/TRBV6-3; size: many; J: TRBJ2-3; D: .; CDR3: CASSSKSTDTQYF; DNA: TGTGCCAGCAGTTCCAAAAGCACAGATACGCAGTATTTT
V: TRBV20-1; size: .; J: TRBJ1-4; D: .; CDR3: CSARVYEKLFF; DNA: TGCAGTGCTAGAGTATATGAAAAACTGTTTTTT
V: TRBV6-1; size: .; J: TRBJ2-5; D: TRBD1; CDR3: CASAGTGELETQYF; DNA: TGTGCCAGCGCCGGGACAGGGGAATTAGAGACCCAGTACTTC
V: TRBV23-1; size: .; J: TRBJ2-1; D: .; CDR3: CASSQSGRAYNEQFF; DNA: TGCGCCAGCAGTCAATCTGGCAGGGCCTACAATGAGCAGTTCTTC
V: TRBV4-1; size: .; J: TRBJ1-6; D: .; CDR3: CASSQEWREPRGSPLHF; DNA: TGCGCCAGCAGCCAAGAATGGAGGGAACCTCGTGGGTCACCCCTCCACTTT
V: TRBV6-1; size: few; J: TRBJ2-5; D: TRBD2; CDR3: CASSHHSGEETQYF; DNA: TGTGCCAGCAGCCATCATAGCGGGGAAGAGACCCAGTACTTC
V: TRBV6-2/TRBV6-3; size: .; J: TRBJ2-3; D: TRBD2; CDR3: CASSIPGGGYTQYF; DNA: TGTGCCAGCAGCATCCCCGGGGGGGGCTATACGCAGTATTTT
V: TRBV20-1; size: few; J: TRBJ2-1; D: .; CDR3: CSAMRQNNEQFF; DNA: TGCAGTGCTATGCGACAGAACAATGAGCAGTTCTTC
V: TRBV12-3/TRBV12-4; size: .; J: TRBJ1-2; D: TRBD1; CDR3: CASSTGTGYRRGYTF; DNA: TGTGCCAGCAGCACCGGGACAGGGTATCGACGTGGCTACACCTTC
V: TRBV6-2/TRBV6-3; size: .; J: TRBJ1-6; D: TRBD1; CDR3: CASSYSSLLARDSEGQHSPLHF; DNA: TGTGCCAGCAGTTACTCGAGCCTCTTAGCAAGGGACAGCGAAGGCCAACATTCACCCCTCCACTTT
V: TRBV14; size: .; J: TRBJ2-7; D: .; CDR3: CASSQGSSGKYEQYF; DNA: TGTGCCAGCAGCCAAGGATCGAGTGGGAAATACGAGCAGTACTTC
V: TRBV20-1; size: .; J: TRBJ2-3; D: TRBD2; CDR3: CCAREASGGTDTQYF; DNA: TGCTGTGCTAGAGAGGCTAGCGGGGGGACAGATACGCAGTATTTT
V: TRBV12-3/TRBV12-4; size: many; J: TRBJ2-2; D: TRBD1; CDR3: CASSFGQGAGELFF; DNA: TGTGCCAGCAGTTTTGGACAGGGGGCCGGGGAGCTGTTTTTT
V: TRBV12-3/TRBV12-4; size: .; J: TRBJ1-3; D: .; CDR3: CASSVHGSGNTIYF; DNA: TGTGCCAGCAGTGTACATGGCTCTGGAAACACCATATATTTT
V: TRBV5-4; size: few; J: TRBJ2-7; D: .; CDR3: CASSLEAGWSYEQYF; DNA: TGTGCCAGCAGCTTGGAGGCAGGGTGGTCCTACGAGCAGTACTTC
V: TRBV7-8; size: many; J: TRBJ1-6; D: .; CDR3: CASSLARGSNNSPLHF; DNA: TGTGCCAGCAGCTTAGCAAGGGGATCAAATAATTCACCCCTCCACTTT
V: TRBV7-2; size: .; J: TRBJ2-5; D: .; CDR3: CASSGGPGETQYF; DNA: TGTGCCAGCAGCGGGGGACCGGGAGAGACCCAGTACTTC
V: TRBV5-1; size: few; J: TRBJ2-1; D: .; CDR3: CASSQATWVGGNEQFF; DNA: TGCGCCAGCAGCCAAGCCACTTGGGTGGGCGGGAATGAGCAGTTCTTC
V: TRBV15; size: few; J: TRBJ2-1; D: .; CDR3: CATSREYPVEQFF; DNA: TGTGCCACCAGCAGAGAGTACCCTGTTGAGCAGTTCTTC